This T cell receptor (beta chain) was obtained from a study of B cell selection in AIRE deficiency. Study-wide points: Of 3657 shared Treg TCRbeta sequences, around 30% were healthy-only, just under 9.5% patient-only. CDR3s were shorter in shared Treg sequences, reflecting few non-templated nucleotide insertions.

V lost 3 bases to trimming and J lost 3 bases, with 8 bases between them. The CDR3 sequence is 13 residues long. Germline lookup yields CDR1 SEHNR and CDR2 FQNEAQ (reference sequence). In regard to this clone: The antigen is not known.

The method was immunoSEQ multiplex PCR; TCRdb's version includes in-frame clones alone and lacks a portion of them. Of approximately 24,000 clones in the sample, 90% to 97% were seen once. Sorting defined conventional CD4 T cells as CD4+CD127+. The TCR comes from a human donor in good health. The V gene is TRBV7-9, the J gene TRBJ2-5, with D unresolved. The sequencing input was CD4+CD127+ conventional T cells sorted from PBMCs. For the CDR3, the DNA is TGTGCCAGCAGCTTTGGGCGGAAAGAGACCCAGTACTTC. Its translation: CASSFGRKETQYF. Supplemented by reference TRBV7-9 and TRBJ2-5, the full variable domain reads DTGVSQNPRHKITKRGQNVTFRCDPISEHNRLYWYRQTLGQGPEFLTYFQNEAQLEKSRLLSDRFSAERPKGSFSTLEIQRTEQGDSAMYLCASSFGRKETQYFGPGTRLLVL.